This T cell receptor beta chain originates from a study of T cells in Graves' hyperthyroidism and ophthalmopathy. Points from the study as a whole: The blood repertoire included most of the expanded thyroid clonotypes above 0.001.

This clonotype was recorded many times. Its target is not known. Trimming took off 0 bases at V and 4 bases at J, with 15 bases between the two ends. CDR3 length: 15 residues. The germline V gene has CDR1 DFQATT and CDR2 SNEGSKA (reference sequence). RNA transcripts provided the source from which TCR beta CDR3 regions were amplified. First-round RT-PCR targeting the TCR CDR3 was performed with the HTBI primer set. TCRdb reprocessed the multiplex PCR reads with MiXCR, giving one entry per CDR3 protein. The data contain approximately 600,000 distinct CDR3 sequences, around 15% of them singletons. Subjects with ophthalmopathy showed a Clinical Activity Score no lower than 3, a NOSPECS grade no lower than 4, and a duration shorter than 3 months.

This TCR came from a woman aged 40 to 55 with Graves' ophthalmopathy. J is TRBJ1-2 and V is TRBV20-1; tentative D call: TRBD1 (5 bases). Sequenced sample: blood. This CDR3 is CSARDERGLGYGYTF. In DNA form, the CDR3 reads TGCAGTGCTAGAGATGAGCGGGGACTAGGCTATGGCTACACCTTC.